This T cell receptor beta chain was sequenced during a study of shared clonotypes between healthy human individuals. General study points: Although depth was large, rarefaction showed that sequencing of the sorted subsets was incomplete. Sample collection involved blood only; tissue repertoires are likely different.

The assay was immunoSEQ multiplex PCR, and TCRdb's table has in-frame clones only and misses some. The sample shows 2 million to 3 million clones, 80% to 95% of them seen only once. Comment on this clone: Antigen specificity is unknown.

Germline lookup yields CDR1 SGHTS and CDR2 YDEGEE. The junction had 14 bases not matched to a gene; V was cut back by 6 bases and J by 0 bases. The CDR3 totals 18 residues. The chain links TRBV5-8 to TRBJ2-7; 11 positions agree with TRBD2. The clonotype comes from a young man in good health. Some clones in this sample may be carry-over from other donors' samples. The sequenced material came from naive CD4+ T cells from PBMCs. Subset reported: CD45RA+ positively selected. CDR3 sequence reads: CASTLVGLAGRNSYEQYF. The CDR3 bases are TGTGCCAGCACCCTTGTTGGACTAGCGGGCAGGAACTCCTACGAGCAGTACTTC.